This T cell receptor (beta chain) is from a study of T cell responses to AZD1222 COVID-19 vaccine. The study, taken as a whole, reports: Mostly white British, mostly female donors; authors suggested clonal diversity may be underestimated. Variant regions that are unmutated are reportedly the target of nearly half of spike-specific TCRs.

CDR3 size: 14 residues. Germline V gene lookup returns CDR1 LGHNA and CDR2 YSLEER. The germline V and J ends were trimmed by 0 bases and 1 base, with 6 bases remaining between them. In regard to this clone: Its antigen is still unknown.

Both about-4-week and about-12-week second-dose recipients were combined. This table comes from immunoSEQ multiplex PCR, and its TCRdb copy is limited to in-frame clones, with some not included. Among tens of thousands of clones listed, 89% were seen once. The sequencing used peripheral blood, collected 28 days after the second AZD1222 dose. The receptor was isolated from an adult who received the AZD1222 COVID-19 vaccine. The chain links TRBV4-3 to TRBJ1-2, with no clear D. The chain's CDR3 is CASSQEPVNYGYTF. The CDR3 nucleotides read TGCGCCAGCAGCCAAGAGCCGGTTAACTATGGCTACACCTTC.